This TCR beta chain was sequenced for a study of T-cell reconstitution after alpha-beta-depleted transplantation in children. The germline CDR1 and CDR2 sequences are DFQATT and SNEGSKA (reference sequence). CDR3 length: 14 amino acids. V was clipped by 2 bases and J by 7 bases, with 15 bases between them. Unique molecular identifiers featured in how the TCRbeta library was prepared. TCRdb reanalysed the PCR reads using MiXCR and keeps one entry per CDR3 protein. The data hold approximately 800,000 distinct CDR3 sequences, with less than 20% observed a single time. The sample here was PBMCs, mostly from graft donor cells, taken 360 days after TCRalphabeta/CD19-depleted stem cell transplant. This sequence was found in a male patient younger than 18 who had a stem cell transplant for acute lymphoblastic leukemia, so the T cells may come from the graft donor. The chain links TRBV20-1 to TRBJ1-5, with D tentatively TRBD1 (5 bases). CDR3 amino acids: CSARISGKNQPQHF. The CDR3 DNA is TGCAGTGCTAGAATATCAGGGAAAAACCAGCCCCAGCATTTT.